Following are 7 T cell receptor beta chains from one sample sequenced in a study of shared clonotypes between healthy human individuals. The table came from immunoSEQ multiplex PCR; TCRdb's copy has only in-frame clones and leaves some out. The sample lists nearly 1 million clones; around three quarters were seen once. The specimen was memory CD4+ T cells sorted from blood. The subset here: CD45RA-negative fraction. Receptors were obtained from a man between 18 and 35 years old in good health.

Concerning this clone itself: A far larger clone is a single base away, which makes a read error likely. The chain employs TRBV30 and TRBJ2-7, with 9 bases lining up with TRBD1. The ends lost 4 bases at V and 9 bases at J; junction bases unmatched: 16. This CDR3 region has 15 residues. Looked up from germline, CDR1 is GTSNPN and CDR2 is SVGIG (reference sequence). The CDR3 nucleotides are TGTGCCTGGACCACCGCCGGGACAGGGAAACACGGGCAGTACTTC. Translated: CAWTTAGTGKHGQYF.

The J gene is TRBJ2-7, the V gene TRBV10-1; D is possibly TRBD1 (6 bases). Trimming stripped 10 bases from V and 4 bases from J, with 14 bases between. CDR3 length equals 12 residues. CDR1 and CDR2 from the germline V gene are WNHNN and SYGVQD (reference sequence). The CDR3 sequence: CATFPQGYEQYF. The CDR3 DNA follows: TGCGCCACTTTCCCACAGGGTTACGAGCAGTACTTC.

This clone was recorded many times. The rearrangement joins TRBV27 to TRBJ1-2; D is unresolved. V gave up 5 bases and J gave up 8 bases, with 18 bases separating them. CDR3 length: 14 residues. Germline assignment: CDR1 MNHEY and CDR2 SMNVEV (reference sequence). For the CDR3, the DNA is TGTGCCAGCAGTGCCCACCAGGACTCGGGAGGCTACACCTTC. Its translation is CASSAHQDSGGYTF.

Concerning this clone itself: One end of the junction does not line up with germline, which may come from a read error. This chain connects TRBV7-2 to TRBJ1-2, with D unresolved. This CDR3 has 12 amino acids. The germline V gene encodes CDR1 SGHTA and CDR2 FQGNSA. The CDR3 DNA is TGTGCCAGCACCTTGGTTCCCTCAGCCCCCTCCTTC. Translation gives CASTLVPSAPSF.

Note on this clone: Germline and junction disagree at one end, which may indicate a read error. CDR3 in DNA: TGTGCCAGCCGCTTGACGGCGGGAGGCAATGAGCAGTTCTTC. It translates to CASRLTAGGNEQFF. This rearrangement joins TRBV11-2 to TRBJ2-1; 8 nucleotides agree with TRBD2. This CDR3 spans 14 amino acids. The germline gives CDR1 SGHAT, CDR2 FQNNGV.

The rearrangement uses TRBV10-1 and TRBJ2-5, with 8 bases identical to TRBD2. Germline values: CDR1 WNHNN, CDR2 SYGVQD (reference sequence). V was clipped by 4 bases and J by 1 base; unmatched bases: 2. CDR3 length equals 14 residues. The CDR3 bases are TGCGCCAGCAGTGTTGCGGGAGGCCAAGAGACCCAGTACTTC. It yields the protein CASSVAGGQETQYF.

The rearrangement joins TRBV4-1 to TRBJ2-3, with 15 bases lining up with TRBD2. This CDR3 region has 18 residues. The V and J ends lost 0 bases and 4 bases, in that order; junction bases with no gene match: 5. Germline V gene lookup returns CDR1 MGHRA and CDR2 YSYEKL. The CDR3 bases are TGCGCCAGCAGCCAAGACAGGACTAGCGGGGGGGCCCCAGATACGCAGTATTTT. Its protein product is CASSQDRTSGGAPDTQYF.